The rows below give T cell receptor beta chains drawn from one sample of a study of blood T cell repertoires in COVID-19. Some clones are missing from TCRdb's copy, which holds only in-frame ones; the method was immunoSEQ multiplex PCR. The sample lists around 250,000 clones; roughly 80% were seen once. Sequenced sample: peripheral blood. Receptors originate from a young woman with acute or convalescent COVID-19. Each CDR3 is given without its conserved first and last residue. The D gene is left open where the match is weak. For some rows the clone size is stated as once, few or many, or as a class when expanded; others skip it.

TRBJ1-1 TRBD1 TRBV9 - ASSVGQGGTEAF
TRBJ1-4 - TRBV20-1 many SASPGIHEKLF
TRBJ1-1 - TRBV5-1 - ASSLSSTFEAF
TRBJ2-7 TRBD2 TRBV10-2 - ASSEMGGSGEQY
TRBJ1-5 - TRBV28 few ACQQGQPQH
TRBJ2-7 TRBD2 TRBV7-2 - ASSIGLAGSYEQY
TRBJ2-5 - TRBV15 - ATSETQALGQETQY
TRBJ2-3 TRBD1 TRBV4-2 - ASTPGQGAFGTDTQY
TRBJ2-7 - TRBV4-1 - ASSQDQLFPEQY
TRBJ1-1 - TRBV12-3/TRBV12-4 - ASSFGEVTEAF
TRBJ2-6 TRBD1 TRBV6-4 - ASSEGTGGTGANVLT
TRBJ1-4 TRBD1 TRBV28 - ASSLQGAREKLF
TRBJ2-5 TRBD2 TRBV4-3 - ASSQGFVGGRIAQETQY
TRBJ1-1 - TRBV19 - ASTGLGAGITEAF